This TCR beta chain was recorded in a study of cytomegalovirus exposure and HLA in healthy donors. Whole-study results and caveats: Many donors carried some public TCRs, although rarity characterized most TCR sequences. Several of the most significant clusters appeared linked to common viral pathogens, based on a later analysis.

On this clone itself: Its specificity is unknown.

The PCR ran on 60 Vbeta and 13 Jbeta primers. Generated by immunoSEQ multiplex PCR, the TCRdb table keeps only in-frame clones and is missing some. The sample has 95,000 to 100,000 clones; approximately 71% are singletons. It was healthy bone marrow donors who served as donors. The receptor was derived from a female donor in good health and CMV-seronegative. The sample taken for sequencing was PBMCs.

The CDR3 nucleotides read TGTGCCAGCAGTTCCGGGTCCCAGAACACCGGGGAGCTGTTTTTT. Translating it yields CASSSGSQNTGELFF. This chain links TRBV28 with TRBJ2-2; D ambiguous. Trimming removed 4 bases at V and 1 base at J, with 10 bases between. The length of the CDR3 is 15 residues. CDR1 and CDR2 (germline): MDHEN, SYDVKM. Supplemented by reference TRBV28 and TRBJ2-2, the full variable domain reads DVKVTQSSRYLVKRTGEKVFLECVQDMDHENMFWYRQDPGLGLRLIYFSYDVKMKEKGDIPEGYSVSREKKERFSLILESASTNQTSMYLCASSSGSQNTGELFFGEGSRLTVL.